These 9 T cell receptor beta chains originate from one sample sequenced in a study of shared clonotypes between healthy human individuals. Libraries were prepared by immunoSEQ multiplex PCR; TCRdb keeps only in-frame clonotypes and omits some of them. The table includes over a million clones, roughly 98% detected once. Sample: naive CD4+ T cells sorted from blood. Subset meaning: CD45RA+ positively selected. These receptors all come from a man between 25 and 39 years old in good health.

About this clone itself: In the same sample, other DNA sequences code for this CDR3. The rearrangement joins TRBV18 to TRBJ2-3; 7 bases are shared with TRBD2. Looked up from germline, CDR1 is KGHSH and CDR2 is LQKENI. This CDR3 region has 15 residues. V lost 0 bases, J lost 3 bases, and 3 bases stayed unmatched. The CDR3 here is CASSPPSGRTDTQYF. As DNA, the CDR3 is TGTGCCAGCTCACCACCATCCGGGAGGACAGATACGCAGTATTTT.

In DNA, the CDR3 is TGCGCCAGCAGCTTCCGGACAGGTCCGGAGACCCAGTACTTC. Its translation: CASSFRTGPETQYF. V gene TRBV5-1 combines with J gene TRBJ2-5, with 7 bases lining up with TRBD1. CDR1 is SGHRS, CDR2 YFSETQ, per germline. The trim removed 2 bases at V and 5 bases at J, leaving 6 bases unmatched. The CDR3 totals 14 residues.

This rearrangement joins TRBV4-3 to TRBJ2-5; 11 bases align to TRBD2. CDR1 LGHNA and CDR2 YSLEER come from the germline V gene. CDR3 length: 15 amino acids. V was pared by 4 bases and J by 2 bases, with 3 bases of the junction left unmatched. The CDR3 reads CASSPLAGDQETQYF. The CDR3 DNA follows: TGCGCCAGCAGCCCACTAGCGGGGGATCAAGAGACCCAGTACTTC.

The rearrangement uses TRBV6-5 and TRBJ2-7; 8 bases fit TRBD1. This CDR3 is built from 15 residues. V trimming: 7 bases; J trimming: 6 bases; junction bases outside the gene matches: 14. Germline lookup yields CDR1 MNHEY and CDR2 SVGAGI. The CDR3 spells CASTRQTGVPGEQYF. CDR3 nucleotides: TGTGCCAGCACTCGCCAGACAGGGGTCCCAGGCGAGCAGTACTTC.

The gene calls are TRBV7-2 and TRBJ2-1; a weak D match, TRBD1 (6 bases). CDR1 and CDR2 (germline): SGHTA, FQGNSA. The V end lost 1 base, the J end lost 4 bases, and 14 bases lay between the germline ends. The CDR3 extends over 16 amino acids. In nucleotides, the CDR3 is TGTGCCAGCAGCTTAGTAGTTGTGGACAGTTACAATGAGCAGTTCTTC. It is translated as CASSLVVVDSYNEQFF.

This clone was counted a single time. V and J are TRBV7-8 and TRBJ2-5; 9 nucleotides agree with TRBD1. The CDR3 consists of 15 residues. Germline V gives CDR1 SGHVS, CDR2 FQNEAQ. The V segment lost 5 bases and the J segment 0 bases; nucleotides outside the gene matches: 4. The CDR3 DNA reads TGTGCCAGCAGCCCCGGGACAGGGTACCAAGAGACCCAGTACTTC. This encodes CASSPGTGYQETQYF. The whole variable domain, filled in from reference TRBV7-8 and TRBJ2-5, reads GAGVSQSPRYKVAKRGQDVALRCDPISGHVSLFWYQQALGQGPEFLTYFQNEAQLDKSGLPSDRFFAERPEGSVSTLKIQRTQQEDSAVYLCASSPGTGYQETQYFGPGTRLLVL.

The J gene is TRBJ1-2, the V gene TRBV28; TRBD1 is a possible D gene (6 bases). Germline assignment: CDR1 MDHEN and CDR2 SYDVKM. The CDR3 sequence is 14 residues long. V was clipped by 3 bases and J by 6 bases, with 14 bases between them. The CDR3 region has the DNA TGTGCCAGCAGTTTTGTGGGGGGCAGAGATGGCTACACCTTC. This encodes CASSFVGGRDGYTF.

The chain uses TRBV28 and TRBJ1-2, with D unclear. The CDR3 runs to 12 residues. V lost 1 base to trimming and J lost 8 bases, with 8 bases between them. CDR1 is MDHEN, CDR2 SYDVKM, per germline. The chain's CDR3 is CASSLFGYGYTF. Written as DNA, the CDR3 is TGTGCCAGCAGTTTATTTGGTTACGGCTACACCTTC.

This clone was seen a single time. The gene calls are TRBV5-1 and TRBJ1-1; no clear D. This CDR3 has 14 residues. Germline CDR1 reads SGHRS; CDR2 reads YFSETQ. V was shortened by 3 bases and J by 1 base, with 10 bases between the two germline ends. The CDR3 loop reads CASSSAGQNTEAFF. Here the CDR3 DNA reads TGCGCCAGCAGCTCAGCCGGGCAGAACACTGAAGCTTTCTTT.